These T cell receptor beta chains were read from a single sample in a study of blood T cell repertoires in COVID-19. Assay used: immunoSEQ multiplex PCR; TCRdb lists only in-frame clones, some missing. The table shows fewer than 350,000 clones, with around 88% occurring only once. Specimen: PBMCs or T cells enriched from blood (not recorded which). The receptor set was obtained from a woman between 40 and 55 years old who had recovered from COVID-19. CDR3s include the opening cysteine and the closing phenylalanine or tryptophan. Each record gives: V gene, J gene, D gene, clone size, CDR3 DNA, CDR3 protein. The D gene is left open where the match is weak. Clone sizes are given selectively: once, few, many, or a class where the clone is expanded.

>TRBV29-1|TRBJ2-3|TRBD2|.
TGCAGCGTTGGAAGCGGGATGAGCACAGATACGCAGTATTTT
CSVGSGMSTDTQYF
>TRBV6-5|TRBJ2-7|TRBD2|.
TGTGCCAGTATATTAGCCTGGGGGGAGGGCGCCGAGCAGTACTTC
CASILAWGEGAEQYF
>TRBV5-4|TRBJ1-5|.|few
TGTGCCAGCAGCTTGGTGAAGGAAGAGGATCAGCCCCAGCATTTT
CASSLVKEEDQPQHF
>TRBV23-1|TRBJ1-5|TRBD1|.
TGCGCCAGCAGTCAATCGAGGGGCAGGGGGCCTGGCAATCAGCCCCAGCATTTT
CASSQSRGRGPGNQPQHF
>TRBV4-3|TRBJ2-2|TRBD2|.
TGCGCCAGCAGCCAAAAGGTAGCGGGAGGGACCACCGGGGAGCTGTTTTTT
CASSQKVAGGTTGELFF
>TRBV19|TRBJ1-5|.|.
TGTGCCAGTAGTATGACGAACAGGCCTCTCAATCAGCCCCAGCATTTT
CASSMTNRPLNQPQHF
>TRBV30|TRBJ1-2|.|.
TGTGCCTGGAGGGGATGGGGAGTCGTCGAAGGCTACACCTTC
CAWRGWGVVEGYTF
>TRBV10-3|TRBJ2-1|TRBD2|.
TGTGCCATCAGGGGACTAGCGGACAATGAGCAGTTCTTC
CAIRGLADNEQFF
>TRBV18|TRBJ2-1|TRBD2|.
TGTGCCAGCTCACCTGGGCTAGCGGGAGGTTACAATGAGCAGTTCTTC
CASSPGLAGGYNEQFF
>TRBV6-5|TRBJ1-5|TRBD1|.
TGTGCCAGCATCGAACAGGGGAATATCAATCAGCCCCAGCATTTT
CASIEQGNINQPQHF
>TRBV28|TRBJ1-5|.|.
TGTGCCAGCAGGGGTTTAGGGGATCGCAATCAGCCCCAGCATTTT
CASRGLGDRNQPQHF
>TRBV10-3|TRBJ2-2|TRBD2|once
TGTGCCATCAGTGGAGGCGGGAGGGCGAGCGGGGAGCTGTTTTTT
CAISGGGRASGELFF
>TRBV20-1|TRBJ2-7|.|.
TGCAGTGCCGAACTAGGGCAGTACTTC
CSAELGQYF
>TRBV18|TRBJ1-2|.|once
TGTGCCAGCTCCCTTAACTATGGCTACACCTTC
CASSLNYGYTF
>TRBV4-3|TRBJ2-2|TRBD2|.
TGCGCCAGCAGCGATAGCGGGGCATACACCGGGGAGCTGTTTTTT
CASSDSGAYTGELFF
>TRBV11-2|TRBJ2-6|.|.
TGTGCCAGCAGCCAATGGGGGGTAGTGGCCGGGGCCAACGTCCTGACTTTC
CASSQWGVVAGANVLTF
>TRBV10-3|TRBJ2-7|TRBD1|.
TGTGCCATCAGGGGACAGGGGCAAGACGAGCAGTACTTC
CAIRGQGQDEQYF
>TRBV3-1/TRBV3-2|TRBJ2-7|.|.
TGTGCCAGCAGCCGCTCTAGGCAGTCGAGGGAGCAGTACTTC
CASSRSRQSREQYF
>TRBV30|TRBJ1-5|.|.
TGTGCCTCTGGTGTGGGACACTATAGCAATCAGCCCCAGCATTTT
CASGVGHYSNQPQHF
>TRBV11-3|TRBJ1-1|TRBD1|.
TGTGCCAGCAGCTTAGGGGACAGACCCACTGAAGCTTTCTTT
CASSLGDRPTEAFF
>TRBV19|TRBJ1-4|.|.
TGTGCCAGTAGTAGGACAGATACTCCGGAAAAACTGTTTTTT
CASSRTDTPEKLFF
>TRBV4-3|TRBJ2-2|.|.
TGCGCCAGCAGCCAAGATCTAGTGGGAGATGGAGCCGGGGAGCTGTTTTTT
CASSQDLVGDGAGELFF
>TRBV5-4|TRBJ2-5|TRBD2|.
TGTGCCAGCAGCCGGACTAGCGGGGCCCAAGAGACCCAGTACTTC
CASSRTSGAQETQYF
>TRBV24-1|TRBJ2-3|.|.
TGTGCCACCTGTGGGGCAGGGGAAACAGATACGCAGTATTTT
CATCGAGETDTQYF
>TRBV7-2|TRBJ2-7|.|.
TGTGCCAGCAGCTTAGCCTGGGCAGCCGAGCAGTACTTC
CASSLAWAAEQYF
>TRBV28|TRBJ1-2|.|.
TGTGCCAGCAGTTTGTTGGGGCGAGACTATGGCTACACCTTC
CASSLLGRDYGYTF
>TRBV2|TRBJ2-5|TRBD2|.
TGTGCCAGAACTAGCGCACATCAGTACCAAGAGACCCAGTACTTC
CARTSAHQYQETQYF
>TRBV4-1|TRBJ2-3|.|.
TGCGCCAGCAGCCAAGAAGCGCCAGTAGAGAGAGATACGCAGTATTTT
CASSQEAPVERDTQYF
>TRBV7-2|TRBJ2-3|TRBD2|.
TGTGCCAGCAGCTTAAGGCTAGCGGGTAGCACAGATACGCAGTATTTT
CASSLRLAGSTDTQYF
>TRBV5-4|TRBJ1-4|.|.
TGTGCCAGCAGCTTGGAACAGGGTGAAAAACTGTTTTTT
CASSLEQGEKLFF
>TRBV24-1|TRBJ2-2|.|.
TGTGCCACCTCGCTAGCTGGCACCGGGGAGCTGTTTTTT
CATSLAGTGELFF
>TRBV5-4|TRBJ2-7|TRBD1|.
TGTGCCAGCAGTTCGAAGACGCCGGGACAGGGGGCGTGGGAGCAGTACTTC
CASSSKTPGQGAWEQYF
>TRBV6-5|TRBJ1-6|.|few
TGTGCCAGCAGCTTCCTGAATTCACCCCTCCACTTT
CASSFLNSPLHF
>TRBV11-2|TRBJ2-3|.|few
TGTGCCAGCAGCTCCGCGGATACGCAGTATTTT
CASSSADTQYF
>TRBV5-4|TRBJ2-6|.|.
TGTGCCAGCAGCTTGGGCCTTCGGCAGGCCCACTCTGGGGCCAACGTCCTGACTTTC
CASSLGLRQAHSGANVLTF
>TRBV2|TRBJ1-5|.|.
TGTGCCAGCAGCCGGATGACAGGAGATCAGCCCCAGCATTTT
CASSRMTGDQPQHF
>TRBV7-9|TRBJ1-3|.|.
TGTGCCAGCCCCATCTTCACAAGCTCTGGAAACACCATATATTTT
CASPIFTSSGNTIYF
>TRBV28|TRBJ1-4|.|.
TGTGCCAGCAGTGTTCAGGGGCTCAATAATGAAAAACTGTTTTTT
CASSVQGLNNEKLFF
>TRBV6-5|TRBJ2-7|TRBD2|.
TGTGCCAGCAGTCCTAGCGGGCCCTACGAGCAGTACTTC
CASSPSGPYEQYF
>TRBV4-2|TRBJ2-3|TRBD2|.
TGTGCCAGCAGCCAAGGCACTAGCGGGAGTGGGAGCACAGATACGCAGTATTTT
CASSQGTSGSGSTDTQYF
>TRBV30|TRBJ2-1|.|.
TGTGCCTGGAGCGAACAGGCTAGCTCCTACAATGAGCAGTTCTTC
CAWSEQASSYNEQFF
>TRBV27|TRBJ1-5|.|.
TGTGCCAGCAGTTTAGCGGGGGGCGCGGACAATCAGCCCCAGCATTTT
CASSLAGGADNQPQHF